These T cell receptor beta chains were read from a single sample in a study of cytomegalovirus exposure and HLA in healthy donors. The repertoire was sequenced with immunoSEQ multiplex PCR; TCRdb's copy has only in-frame clones and lacks some. The data contain approximately 140,000 clones, approximately 80% of them singletons. Material: PBMCs. All receptors come from a male donor in good health and CMV-seronegative. CDR3s include the opening cysteine and the closing phenylalanine or tryptophan. A D gene is named only where the DNA matches it firmly. Size tells how often a clone was seen (once, few, many) or the class of an expanded clone, and some rows leave it out.

size,length,V,D,J,CDR3,DNA
-,14,TRBV5-4,-,TRBJ2-7,CASSLDRSSYEQYF,TGTGCCAGCAGCTTGGACCGGAGCTCCTACGAGCAGTACTTC
-,14,TRBV19,TRBD1,TRBJ1-2,CASSRGTGESGYTF,TGTGCCAGTAGTAGGGGGACAGGGGAGAGTGGCTACACCTTC
-,14,TRBV30,TRBD2,TRBJ2-1,CAWSSTSGFNEQFF,TGTGCCTGGAGTTCGACTAGCGGGTTCAATGAGCAGTTCTTC
-,14,TRBV18,TRBD1,TRBJ2-5,CASSPYDRGETQYF,TGTGCCAGCTCACCTTACGACAGGGGGGAGACCCAGTACTTC
-,15,TRBV5-1,-,TRBJ2-5,CASSFQGSEQETQYF,TGCGCCAGCAGCTTTCAGGGTTCTGAACAAGAGACCCAGTACTTC
-,19,TRBV4-3,TRBD2,TRBJ2-1,CASSPNLRSSGLAGTEQFF,TGCGCCAGCAGCCCCAACCTGCGGAGCTCGGGACTAGCGGGAACTGAGCAGTTCTTC
-,12,TRBV7-2,-,TRBJ2-5,CASSLPGETQYF,TGTGCCAGCAGCCTCCCGGGGGAGACCCAGTACTTC
-,12,TRBV7-9,-,TRBJ2-7,CASQKGAYEQYF,TGTGCCAGCCAAAAGGGGGCCTACGAGCAGTACTTC
-,15,TRBV28,TRBD1,TRBJ1-2,CASGTGLFSNYGYTF,TGTGCCAGCGGGACAGGACTCTTTTCTAACTATGGCTACACCTTC
-,14,TRBV7-6,-,TRBJ2-3,CASSATGLPDTQYF,TGTGCCAGCAGCGCAACAGGGCTCCCAGATACGCAGTATTTT
-,14,TRBV7-2,-,TRBJ1-1,CASSSTDKNTEAFF,TGTGCCAGCAGCTCTACGGACAAGAACACTGAAGCTTTCTTT
-,16,TRBV28,-,TRBJ1-3,CASTRRAGVSGNTIYF,TGTGCCAGCACCAGACGAGCGGGGGTCTCTGGAAACACCATATATTTT
-,14,TRBV6-5,TRBD1,TRBJ1-1,CASSSPGQGIEAFF,TGTGCCAGCAGTTCCCCGGGACAGGGTATTGAAGCTTTCTTT
-,17,TRBV4-2,-,TRBJ1-5,CASSQEGGMWSNQPQHF,TGTGCCAGCAGCCAAGAGGGAGGGATGTGGAGCAATCAGCCCCAGCATTTT
-,15,TRBV4-3,TRBD2,TRBJ2-7,CASSALAGDSYEQYF,TGCGCCAGCAGCGCACTAGCGGGGGACTCCTACGAGCAGTACTTC
-,14,TRBV5-6,-,TRBJ1-3,CASSSGGSRNTIYF,TGTGCCAGCAGCTCTGGAGGGAGCAGAAACACCATATATTTT
-,16,TRBV6-6,TRBD2,TRBJ2-4,CASTPRGGLAKNIQYF,TGTGCCAGCACCCCCCGGGGGGGGTTAGCCAAAAACATTCAGTACTTC
-,14,TRBV10-3,-,TRBJ2-2,CAIGQAMNTGELFF,TGTGCCATCGGGCAGGCGATGAACACCGGGGAGCTGTTTTTT
few,15,TRBV27,TRBD2,TRBJ2-1,CASSSTSASYNEQFF,TGTGCCAGCAGTTCTACTAGCGCGTCCTACAATGAGCAGTTCTTC
-,17,TRBV2,TRBD2,TRBJ2-7,CASSLNGGLAETYEQYF,TGTGCCAGCAGCCTAAATGGCGGACTAGCGGAGACTTACGAGCAGTACTTC
-,15,TRBV12-5,-,TRBJ1-5,CASGFQGSGNQPQHF,TGTGCTAGTGGTTTCCAGGGGTCGGGCAATCAGCCCCAGCATTTT
-,14,TRBV27,TRBD2,TRBJ2-1,CASSWSGRYNEQFF,TGTGCCAGCAGTTGGAGCGGGAGATACAATGAGCAGTTCTTC
-,12,TRBV4-1,TRBD2,TRBJ2-1,CASSLLAGEQFF,TGCGCCAGCAGCCTTCTAGCGGGCGAGCAGTTCTTC
-,14,TRBV5-4,-,TRBJ2-7,CASSSQGLPYEQYF,TGTGCCAGCAGCTCCCAGGGCCTACCATACGAGCAGTACTTC
once,15,TRBV19,-,TRBJ1-2,CASSMYREGDYGYTF,TGTGCCAGTAGTATGTACCGGGAAGGTGACTATGGCTACACCTTC
-,12,TRBV29-1,TRBD1,TRBJ1-1,CSAEGQGAGAFF,TGCAGCGCCGAGGGGCAGGGGGCAGGAGCTTTCTTT
few,11,TRBV7-9,-,TRBJ1-1,CASSLRSEAFF,TGTGCCAGCAGCTTACGGTCTGAAGCTTTCTTT
few,14,TRBV19,-,TRBJ2-4,CASRKTVKSNIQYF,TGTGCCAGCAGGAAGACAGTGAAGAGCAACATTCAGTACTTC
-,16,TRBV4-1,-,TRBJ2-1,CASSQEVNQRDNEQFF,TGCGCCAGCAGCCAAGAAGTGAACCAGCGGGACAATGAGCAGTTCTTC
-,13,TRBV18,TRBD2,TRBJ2-5,CASSSAPGGEQYF,TGTGCCAGCTCATCAGCCCCGGGGGGGGAGCAGTACTTC
-,17,TRBV5-5,TRBD1,TRBJ1-1,CASSLSTAQGVATEAFF,TGTGCCAGCAGCTTATCAACGGCACAGGGGGTGGCCACTGAAGCTTTCTTT
few,13,TRBV29-1,-,TRBJ2-7,CSVEPPGSYEQYF,TGCAGCGTTGAACCCCCCGGTTCCTACGAGCAGTACTTC
-,13,TRBV7-9,-,TRBJ1-2,CASSLVRGYGYTF,TGTGCCAGCAGCTTAGTGCGGGGTTATGGCTACACCTTC
-,20,TRBV5-4,TRBD2,TRBJ2-3,CASSSPSLAGKGFRTDTQYF,TGTGCCAGCAGCTCACCCTCACTAGCGGGAAAAGGATTTCGGACAGATACGCAGTATTTT
-,14,TRBV19,-,TRBJ1-2,CATNRGGFNYGYTF,TGTGCCACCAATCGTGGGGGGTTCAACTATGGCTACACCTTC
-,14,TRBV4-1,-,TRBJ2-7,CASSQESISYEQYF,TGCGCCAGCAGCCAAGAGTCTATCTCCTACGAGCAGTACTTC
-,16,TRBV5-1,-,TRBJ2-1,CASSPPGTPSYNEQFF,TGCGCCAGCAGCCCCCCCGGGACTCCGTCCTACAATGAGCAGTTCTTC
-,14,TRBV6-6,TRBD2,TRBJ2-1,CASSSSGGYNEQFF,TGTGCCAGCAGTTCTAGCGGGGGGTACAATGAGCAGTTCTTC
-,13,TRBV27,-,TRBJ1-1,CASRGGRVTEAFF,TGTGCCAGCAGGGGAGGCAGGGTCACTGAAGCTTTCTTT
-,11,TRBV29-1,-,TRBJ2-7,CSAFDDYEPYF,TGCAGCGCCTTCGACGACTACGAGCCGTACTTC
few,14,TRBV4-3,TRBD2,TRBJ2-5,CASSQDREAPTQYF,TGCGCCAGCAGCCAAGATCGGGAGGCACCGACCCAGTACTTC
-,14,TRBV5-1,TRBD2,TRBJ2-1,CASRVTSGPNEQFF,TGCGCCAGCAGAGTTACTAGCGGCCCCAATGAGCAGTTCTTC